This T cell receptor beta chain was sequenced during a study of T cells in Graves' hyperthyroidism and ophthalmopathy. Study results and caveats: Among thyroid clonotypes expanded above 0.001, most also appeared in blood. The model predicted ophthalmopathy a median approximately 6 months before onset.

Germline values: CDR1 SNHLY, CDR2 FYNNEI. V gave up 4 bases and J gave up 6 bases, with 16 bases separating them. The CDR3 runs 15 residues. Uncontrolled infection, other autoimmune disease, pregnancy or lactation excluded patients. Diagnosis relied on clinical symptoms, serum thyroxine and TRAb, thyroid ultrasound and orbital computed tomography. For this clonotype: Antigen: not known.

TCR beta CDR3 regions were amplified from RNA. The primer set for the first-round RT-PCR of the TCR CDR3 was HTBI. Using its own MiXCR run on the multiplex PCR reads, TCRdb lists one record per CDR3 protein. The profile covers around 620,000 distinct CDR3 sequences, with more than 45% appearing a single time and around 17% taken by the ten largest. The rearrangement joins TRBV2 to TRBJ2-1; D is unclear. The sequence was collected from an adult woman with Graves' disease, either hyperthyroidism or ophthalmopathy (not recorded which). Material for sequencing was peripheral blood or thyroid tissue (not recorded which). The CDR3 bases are TGTGCCAGCAGTGTGGACGTCTCCCCCGGCAATGAGCAGTTCTTC. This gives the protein CASSVDVSPGNEQFF.